This T cell receptor (beta chain) was sequenced in a study of T cell repertoires in cytomegalovirus infection. Turning to the study itself: The authors relied on CMV epitopes, both recently identified HLA-C-restricted and well-studied HLA-B-restricted.

The V and J ends lost 6 bases and 1 base respectively, with 11 bases between them. This CDR3 comprises 14 residues. At least ten counts were recorded for this clonotype. No antigen is known for it. Whole-study results and caveats: In two of eight donors, the top clonotype was HLA-C-restricted CMV-specific. Pooled public TCR beta family frequency picked out CMV carriers with the relevant HLA.

A single record per CDR3 protein comes from TCRdb applying MiXCR to the reads. The table lists 100,000 or so distinct CDR3 sequences, less than 30% of them singletons. The TCR originated in a human donor in good health (CMV status not recorded). Some clones in this sample may be carry-over from other donors' samples. The chain uses TRBV12-3 or TRBV12-4 and TRBJ2-3; weak D call: TRBD2 (5 bases). The sample consisted of CD8+ T cells from cultured PBMCs, taken from culture after CMV antigen stimulation. CDR3 nucleotide sequence: TGTGCCAGCAGCTATGGACTTCGCACAGATACGCAGTATTTT. It yields the protein CASSYGLRTDTQYF.